Sequencing of this T cell receptor (beta chain) was carried out in a study of cytomegalovirus exposure and HLA in healthy donors. Regarding the study as a whole: Other equally common chains were less clonally expanded than HLA-associated TCR beta chains, a later analysis showed.

Use of 60 Vbeta and 13 Jbeta primers characterized the PCR. Generated by immunoSEQ multiplex PCR, the TCRdb table keeps only in-frame clones and is missing some. This repertoire shows about 78,000 clones, about 88% found once; its top ten account for roughly 2.3%. The V end lost 5 bases, the J end lost 0 bases, and 13 bases lay between the germline ends. This CDR3 has 15 amino acids. Germline V gene lookup returns CDR1 MDHEN and CDR2 SYDVKM. About this clone: Its antigen remains unidentified.

The sample consisted of PBMCs. The chain joins TRBV28 to TRBJ2-5, with D unclear. This receptor was obtained from a woman between 50 and 59 years old in good health and CMV-seronegative. The CDR3 here is CASSLPSAYQETQYF. The CDR3 DNA sequence: TGTGCCAGCAGTCTACCGAGCGCCTACCAAGAGACCCAGTACTTC. Using reference TRBV28 and TRBJ2-5 for the parts outside the CDR3, the full variable domain is DVKVTQSSRYLVKRTGEKVFLECVQDMDHENMFWYRQDPGLGLRLIYFSYDVKMKEKGDIPEGYSVSREKKERFSLILESASTNQTSMYLCASSLPSAYQETQYFGPGTRLLVL.